This T cell receptor beta chain was recorded in a study of shared clonotypes between healthy human individuals. The protocol was immunoSEQ multiplex PCR, while the TCRdb copy is restricted to in-frame clones and leaves out a portion. Found here are around 1.9 million clones, 93% of them singletons; the top ten hold more than 1.5%. The V gene's germline CDR1 is SQVTM and CDR2 ANQGSEA. V was trimmed by 2 bases and J by 1 base, leaving 8 bases between them. The CDR3 has 14 amino acids. Selected positively for CCR7 and CD45RO-negative, naive CD8 cells excluded terminally differentiated effector memory CD45RA+ cells.

The sample was naive CD8+ T cells from PBMCs. This chain joins TRBV29-1 and TRBJ2-2; D is uncertain. This TCR came from a man between 18 and 29 years old in good health. Some clones in this sample may be carry-over from other donors' samples. The CDR3 DNA sequence: TGCAGCGTTGAACACGGATGGAACACCGGGGAGCTGTTTTTT. Amino acid sequence: CSVEHGWNTGELFF.